Below are 22 T cell receptor beta chains sequenced from a single sample in a study of blood T cell repertoires in COVID-19. Profiled with immunoSEQ multiplex PCR; TCRdb holds only in-frame clones, not every one. The sample includes about 97,000 clones, roughly nine tenths of them seen just once. The sample comprised peripheral blood. The receptors were sampled from a man aged 50-60 years with acute or convalescent COVID-19.

The genes are TRBV5-4 and TRBJ1-2; D is unresolved. Per germline, CDR1 SGHNT and CDR2 YYREEE (reference sequence). Trimming stripped 3 bases from V and 6 bases from J, with 9 bases between. The CDR3 totals 12 residues. For the CDR3, the DNA is TGTGCCAGCAGCTGGGAGAGGGATGGCTACACCTTC. Protein sequence: CASSWERDGYTF.

The chain is built from TRBV30 and TRBJ1-3; 8 positions match TRBD1. The ends lost 1 base at V and 2 bases at J; junction bases unmatched: 1. The CDR3 totals 14 residues. Per the germline V gene, CDR1 is GTSNPN and CDR2 is SVGIG (reference sequence). The CDR3: CAWSGQGTGNTIYF. CDR3 coding DNA: TGTGCCTGGAGTGGACAGGGGACTGGAAACACCATATATTTT. The whole variable domain, remainder taken from reference TRBV30 and TRBJ1-3, is SQTIHQWPATLVQPVGSPLSLECTVEGTSNPNLYWYRQAAGRGLQLLFYSVGIGQISSEVPQNLSASRPQDRQFILSSKKLLLSDSGFYLCAWSGQGTGNTIYFGEGSWLTVV.

The rearrangement links TRBV7-6 to TRBJ1-6; 7 bases line up with TRBD1. The CDR3 is 16 amino acids. The germline V gene encodes CDR1 SGHVS and CDR2 FNYEAQ. V dropped 5 bases and J dropped 7; count of bases not matched to a gene: 11. CDR3 nucleotide sequence: TGTGCCAGCAGCCCAGAGGCCGGGACAGTGAATTCACCCCTCCACTTT. This codes for CASSPEAGTVNSPLHF.

The J gene is TRBJ2-2, the V gene TRBV3-1 (or the pseudogene TRBV3-2), with D uncertain. There are 13 residues in the CDR3. V was trimmed by 6 bases and J by 4 bases, leaving 9 bases between them. Germline loops: CDR1 LGHDT, CDR2 YNNKEL (reference sequence). CDR3 DNA: TGTGCCAGCAGGACAACAGTCACCGGGGAGCTGTTTTTT. Its translation: CASRTTVTGELFF.

The chain recombines TRBV27 with TRBJ2-5; a possible D gene is TRBD2 (6 bases). The CDR3 extends over 12 amino acids. The germline V gene encodes CDR1 MNHEY and CDR2 SMNVEV (reference sequence). Trimming removed 3 bases from V and 8 bases from J, with 10 bases in between. The CDR3 DNA follows: TGTGCCAGCAGTTTTCGGGGAGGAACCCAGTACTTC. This translates into CASSFRGGTQYF.

The rearrangement uses TRBV5-6 and TRBJ1-5; no firm D call. The CDR3 consists of 14 residues. The V end lost 0 bases, the J end lost 4 bases, and 8 bases lay between the germline ends. Germline lookup yields CDR1 SGHDT and CDR2 YYEEEE. The chain's CDR3 is CASSLGGGNQPQHF. For the CDR3, the DNA is TGTGCCAGCAGCTTGGGAGGCGGGAATCAGCCCCAGCATTTT.

This clone was found once. V gene TRBV9 combines with J gene TRBJ2-7, with D maybe TRBD2 (5 bases). Germline V gives CDR1 SGDLS, CDR2 YYNGEE. The length of the CDR3 is 14 residues. The germline V and J ends were trimmed by 3 bases and 5 bases, with 15 bases remaining between them. This chain's CDR3 is CASSGGAYGDEQYF. CDR3 nucleotide sequence: TGTGCCAGCAGCGGGGGAGCTTACGGGGACGAGCAGTACTTC.

CDR3 sequence (DNA): TGTGCCAGCAGTCCGACAGATAGCAATCAGCCCCAGCATTTT. It is translated as CASSPTDSNQPQHF. The rearrangement links TRBV6-6 to TRBJ1-5; possible D gene TRBD1, 5 bases. Trimming stripped 5 bases from V and 0 bases from J, with 8 bases between. CDR1 is MNHNY, CDR2 SVGAGI, per germline (reference sequence). CDR3 length: 14 residues.

V gene TRBV5-1 combines with J gene TRBJ1-1; D possibly corresponds to TRBD1 (5 bases). Trimming stripped 2 bases from V and 2 bases from J, with 10 bases between. This CDR3 has 14 amino acids. Germline CDR1 SGHRS, CDR2 YFSETQ. In DNA form, the CDR3 reads TGCGCCAGCAGCTTAACAGGCATTAACACTGAAGCTTTCTTT. It is translated as CASSLTGINTEAFF.

V and J are TRBV19 and TRBJ1-5, with D possibly being TRBD1 (6 bases). Germline V gives CDR1 LNHDA, CDR2 SQIVND (reference sequence). This CDR3 contains 15 residues. Trimming left V 4 bases short and J 5 bases short, with 15 bases between. The CDR3 nucleotides are TGTGCCAGTAGTACCCCGACAGGAAAGTATCAGCCCCAGCATTTT. Protein product: CASSTPTGKYQPQHF.

The chain couples TRBV28 to TRBJ2-1, with D possibly TRBD2 on 6 matching bases. V was clipped by 3 bases and J by 5 bases, with 11 bases between them. This CDR3 region has 14 residues. Looked up from germline, CDR1 is MDHEN and CDR2 is SYDVKM. The chain's CDR3 is CASSFGGSNNEQFF. In DNA, the CDR3 is TGTGCCAGCAGTTTTGGGGGGTCTAACAATGAGCAGTTCTTC.

The chain has TRBV5-1 and TRBJ1-2; perhaps TRBD1 as D (5 bases). Between the trimmed V and J ends, which lost 0 bases and 1 base, there was a span of 10 bases. This CDR3 is built from 15 residues. Germline loops: CDR1 SGHRS, CDR2 YFSETQ. CDR3 nucleotides: TGCGCCAGCAGCTTGGTAACAGGAGTTAACTATGGCTACACCTTC. It codes for CASSLVTGVNYGYTF.

V usage is TRBV7-9 and J usage is TRBJ1-2, with TRBD1 as a possible D gene (6 bases). CDR3 size: 14 residues. V was shortened by 1 base and J by 7 bases, with 13 bases between the two germline ends. The germline V gene encodes CDR1 SEHNR and CDR2 FQNEAQ (reference sequence). The CDR3 nucleotides are TGTGCCAGCAGCTTAGTTGGGACATCGGGTGGCTACACCTTC. This codes for CASSLVGTSGGYTF.

This clone appeared a single time. The chain links TRBV11-2 to TRBJ1-2; a possible D gene is TRBD1 (5 bases). The CDR3 runs to 15 residues. V was cut by 2 bases and J by 2 bases, with 12 bases left in between. Germline CDR1 and CDR2: SGHAT and FQNNGV. The DNA for the CDR3 is TGTGCCAGCAGCTTATCAGGGCTCGAAAACTATGGCTACACCTTC. This codes for CASSLSGLENYGYTF. The full variable domain, in which reference TRBV11-2 and TRBJ1-2 provide the parts outside the CDR3, is EAGVAQSPRYKIIEKRQSVAFWCNPISGHATLYWYQQILGQGPKLLIQFQNNGVVDDSQLPKDRFSAERLKGVDSTLKIQPAKLEDSAVYLCASSLSGLENYGYTFGSGTRLTVV.

This clone was picked up one time. The chain employs TRBV18 and TRBJ1-4; D is uncertain. Germline CDR1 and CDR2: KGHSH and LQKENI. The CDR3 has 17 amino acids. Trimming took 5 bases from V and 11 from J, leaving 27 bases between them. The chain's CDR3 is CASSISGLLSGVGKLFF. CDR3 nucleotide sequence: TGTGCCAGCTCAATATCGGGATTACTCAGCGGGGTTGGGAAACTGTTTTTT.

The chain links TRBV6-2 or TRBV6-3 to TRBJ2-3; 7 positions match TRBD2. V lost 5 bases to trimming and J lost 7 bases; unmatched junction nucleotides: 3. The CDR3 spans 12 residues. The germline V gene has CDR1 MNHEY and CDR2 SVGEGT. CDR3 in DNA: TGTGCCAGCAGTACGGGGGGAAATACGCAGTATTTT. Translation: CASSTGGNTQYF.

This chain's CDR3 is CASSYDRPRGTQYF. The CDR3 coding sequence is TGTGCCAGCAGTTACGACAGGCCCCGGGGTACGCAGTATTTT. The chain links TRBV6-5 to TRBJ2-3, with D tentatively TRBD1 (6 bases). The CDR3 contains 14 residues. Trimming stripped 2 bases from V and 8 bases from J, with 14 bases between. CDR1 MNHEY and CDR2 SVGAGI come from the germline V gene.

This sequence joins TRBV2 and TRBJ2-7, with a tentative D call TRBD1 (5 bases). Germline V gene sequence: CDR1 SNHLY, CDR2 FYNNEI. V lost 11 bases, J lost 4 bases, and 18 bases lay in between. The CDR3 length is 13 residues. The CDR3 sequence is CAGKINTGYEQYF. The DNA for the CDR3 is TGTGCCGGCAAAATCAACACAGGTTACGAGCAGTACTTC.

This clone was picked up one time. The V and J genes are TRBV15 and TRBJ1-2, with D perhaps TRBD1 (5 bases). There are 14 residues in the CDR3. In germline, CDR1 is LNHNV, CDR2 YYDKDF (reference sequence). V lost 4 bases to trimming and J lost 2 bases, with 11 bases between them. The DNA for the CDR3 is TGTGCCACCAGCATTTCGACAGCCAACTATGGCTACACCTTC. It translates to CATSISTANYGYTF. Using reference TRBV15 and TRBJ1-2 for the parts outside the CDR3, the full variable domain is DAMVIQNPRYQVTQFGKPVTLSCSQTLNHNVMYWYQQKSSQAPKLLFHYYDKDFNNEADTPDNFQSRRPNTSFCFLDIRSPGLGDTAMYLCATSISTANYGYTFGSGTRLTVV.

The chain carries TRBV10-3 and TRBJ1-1; TRBD1 is a possible D gene (5 bases). Germline V lookup: CDR1 ENHRY, CDR2 SYGVKD. The CDR3 is made up of 12 amino acids. Trimming shortened V by 5 bases and J by 5 bases, and 9 bases separated the two germline ends. CDR3 nucleotide sequence: TGTGCCATCAGTCCAGGGATGACTGAAGCTTTCTTT. Translating it yields CAISPGMTEAFF.

The chain carries TRBV6-4 and TRBJ2-6; 9 bases are a match to TRBD1. CDR3 size: 16 residues. The germline V gene has CDR1 MRHNA and CDR2 SNTAGT. The J segment lost 2 bases and the V segment lost 2 bases, leaving 1 base of the junction unmatched. CDR3: CASSDGQGTGANVLTF. The CDR3, as DNA: TGTGCCAGCAGTGACGGACAGGGGACTGGGGCCAACGTCCTGACTTTC.

The chain couples TRBV9 to TRBJ2-5; TRBD2 might be the D (7 bases). V was cut by 0 bases and J by 1 base, with 16 bases left in between. CDR3 length equals 17 residues. Germline values: CDR1 SGDLS, CDR2 YYNGEE. CDR3 in DNA: TGTGCCAGCAGCGTAGTGGGCGGGGGCCTCCTCCAAGAGACCCAGTACTTC. It codes for CASSVVGGGLLQETQYF.